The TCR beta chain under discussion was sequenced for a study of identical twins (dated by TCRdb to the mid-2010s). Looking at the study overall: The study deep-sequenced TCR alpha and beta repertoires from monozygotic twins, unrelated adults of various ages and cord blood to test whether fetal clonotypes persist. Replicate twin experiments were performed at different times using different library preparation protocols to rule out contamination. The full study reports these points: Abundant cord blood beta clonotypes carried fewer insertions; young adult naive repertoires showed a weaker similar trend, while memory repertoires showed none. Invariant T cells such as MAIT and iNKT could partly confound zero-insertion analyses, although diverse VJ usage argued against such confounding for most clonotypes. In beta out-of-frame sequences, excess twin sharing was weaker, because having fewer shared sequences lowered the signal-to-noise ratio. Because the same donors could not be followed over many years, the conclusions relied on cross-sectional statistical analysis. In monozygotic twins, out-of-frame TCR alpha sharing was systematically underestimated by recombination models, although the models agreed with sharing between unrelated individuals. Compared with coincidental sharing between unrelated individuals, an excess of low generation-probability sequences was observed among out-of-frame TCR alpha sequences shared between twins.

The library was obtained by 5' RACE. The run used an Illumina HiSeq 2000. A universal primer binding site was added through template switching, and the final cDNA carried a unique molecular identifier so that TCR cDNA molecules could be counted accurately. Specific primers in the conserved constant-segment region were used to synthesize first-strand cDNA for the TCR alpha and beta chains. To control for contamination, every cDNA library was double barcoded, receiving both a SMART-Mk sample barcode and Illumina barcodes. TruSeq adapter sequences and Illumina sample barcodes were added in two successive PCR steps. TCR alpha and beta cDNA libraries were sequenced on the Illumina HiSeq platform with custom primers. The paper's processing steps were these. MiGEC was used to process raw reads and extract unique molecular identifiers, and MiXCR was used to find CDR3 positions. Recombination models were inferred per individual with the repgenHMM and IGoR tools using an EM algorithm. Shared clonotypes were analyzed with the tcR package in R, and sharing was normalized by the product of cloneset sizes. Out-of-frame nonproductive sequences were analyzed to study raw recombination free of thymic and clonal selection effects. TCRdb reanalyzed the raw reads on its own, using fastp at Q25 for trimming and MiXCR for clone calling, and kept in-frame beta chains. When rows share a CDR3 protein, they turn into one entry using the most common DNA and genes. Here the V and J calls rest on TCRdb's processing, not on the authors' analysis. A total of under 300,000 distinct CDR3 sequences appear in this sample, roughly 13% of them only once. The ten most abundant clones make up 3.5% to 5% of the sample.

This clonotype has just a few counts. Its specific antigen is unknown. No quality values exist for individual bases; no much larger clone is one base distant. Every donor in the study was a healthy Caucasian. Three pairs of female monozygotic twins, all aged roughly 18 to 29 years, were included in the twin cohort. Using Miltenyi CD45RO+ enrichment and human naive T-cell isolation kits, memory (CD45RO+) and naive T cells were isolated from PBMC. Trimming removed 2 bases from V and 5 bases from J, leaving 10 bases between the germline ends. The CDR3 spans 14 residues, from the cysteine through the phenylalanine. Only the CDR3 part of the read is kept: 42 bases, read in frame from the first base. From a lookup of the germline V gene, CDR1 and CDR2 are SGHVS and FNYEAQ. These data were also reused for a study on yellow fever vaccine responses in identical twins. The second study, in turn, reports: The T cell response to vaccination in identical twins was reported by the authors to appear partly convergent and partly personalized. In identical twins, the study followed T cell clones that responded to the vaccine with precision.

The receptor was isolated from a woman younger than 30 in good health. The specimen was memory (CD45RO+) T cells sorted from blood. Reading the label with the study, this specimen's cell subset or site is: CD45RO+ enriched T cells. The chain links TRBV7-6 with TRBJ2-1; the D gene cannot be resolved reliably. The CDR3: CASSLNLGNNEQFF. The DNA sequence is TGTGCCAGCAGCTTAAATCTGGGGAACAATGAGCAGTTCTTC.